These 27 T cell receptor beta chains were sequenced from one sample in a study of monozygotic twins with inflammatory bowel disease. TCRdb reprocessed the 5' RACE reads and keeps a single row for each CDR3 protein, giving no DNA. The table for this sample gives about 170,000 distinct CDR3 sequences. Sequenced: blood. Every receptor here comes from a human donor with ulcerative colitis or Crohn's disease, or a healthy co-twin of an affected twin (not recorded which).

The rearrangement uses TRBV5-5 and TRBJ2-3; the TRBD2 assignment by TCRdb is unverifiable without DNA. The CDR3 runs to 17 residues. Germline V gives CDR1 SGHKS, CDR2 YYEKEE (reference sequence). CDR3: CASSFSGAGVSTDTQYF.

The CDR3 region is CSAQIPEAVVNRNEQFF. The chain combines TRBV20-1 with TRBJ2-1. Germline V gene sequence: CDR1 DFQATT, CDR2 SNEGSKA (reference sequence). This CDR3 is 17 amino acids long.

The rearrangement joins TRBV28 to TRBJ1-4; TCRdb's D call, TRBD1, is unchecked because there is no DNA. The V gene's germline CDR1 is MDHEN and CDR2 SYDVKM. The CDR3 has 17 residues. The CDR3 protein is CASSLLLLTGGNEKLFF.

The chain has TRBV4-3 and TRBJ2-3; absent DNA, TCRdb's TRBD1 call cannot be checked. The CDR3 loop spans 15 amino acids. Germline V gene data show CDR1 as LGHNA and CDR2 as YSLEER. The CDR3 region is CASSQEGQGADTQYF.

This chain links TRBV24-1 with TRBJ2-3; the D gene TCRdb calls, TRBD1, cannot be checked with no DNA. Per germline, CDR1 KGHDR and CDR2 SFDVKD. The CDR3 totals 15 residues. The CDR3 is CATSDPQPGTDTQYF.

This chain links TRBV20-1 with TRBJ2-2; checking the TCRdb D call of TRBD2 is not possible without DNA. The CDR3 sequence is 17 residues long. Germline assignment: CDR1 DFQATT and CDR2 SNEGSKA (reference sequence). The CDR3 reads CSAVSGTRLVRPGELFF.

CDR3 sequence reads: CASSSGTSGSSYEQYF. The rearrangement joins TRBV2 to TRBJ2-7; lacking DNA, the TRBD2 call made by TCRdb goes unchecked. Germline V CDR1 and CDR2: SNHLY, FYNNEI. The CDR3 runs to 16 residues.

The chain employs TRBV6-2 or TRBV6-3 and TRBJ2-7; there is no DNA to check the TCRdb D call of TRBD1. In germline, CDR1 is MNHEY, CDR2 SVGEGT. This CDR3 comprises 16 residues. CDR3: CASSYRQGLRTYEQYF.

The V call is TRBV25-1, the J call TRBJ2-6; TCRdb's D call, TRBD1, is unchecked because there is no DNA. Germline V CDR1 and CDR2: MGHDK, SYGVNS. The CDR3 consists of 16 residues. The chain's CDR3 is CASSEWKGTGANVLTF.

The rearrangement uses TRBV10-3 and TRBJ1-4. CDR1 ENHRY and CDR2 SYGVKD come from the germline V gene. The CDR3 runs to 15 residues. The CDR3 protein is CAISEGWAPNEKLFF.

The chain is built from TRBV19 and TRBJ1-1. Germline lookup yields CDR1 LNHDA and CDR2 SQIVND (reference sequence). There are 13 residues in the CDR3. The CDR3 region is CASSTGLWAEAFF. Full variable domain (remainder filled in from reference TRBV19 and TRBJ1-1): DGGITQSPKYLFRKEGQNVTLSCEQNLNHDAMYWYRQDPGQGLRLIYYSQIVNDFQKGDIAEGYSVSREKKESFPLTVTSAQKNPTAFYLCASSTGLWAEAFFGQGTRLTVV.

The chain combines TRBV12-3 or TRBV12-4 with TRBJ1-5. There are 14 residues in the CDR3. CDR3: CASSFANSNQPQHF.

V usage is TRBV27 and J usage is TRBJ2-1; TCRdb's D gene call, TRBD2, goes unchecked for lack of DNA. The CDR3 has 14 residues. Germline V gene sequence: CDR1 MNHEY, CDR2 SMNVEV (reference sequence). CDR3 sequence: CASSPRSANNEQFF.

This chain links TRBV5-1 with TRBJ1-1; the D call from TCRdb, TRBD1, cannot be confirmed without DNA. This CDR3 comprises 14 residues. Germline V lookup: CDR1 SGHRS, CDR2 YFSETQ. The CDR3 reads CASSTGQGADEAFF.

V and J are TRBV15 and TRBJ2-7; TCRdb reports TRBD1, a call that lacks DNA to check it against. In germline, CDR1 is LNHNV, CDR2 YYDKDF (reference sequence). The CDR3 loop spans 14 amino acids. CDR3 sequence: CATSRLRDTYEQYF.

The chain uses TRBV5-1 and TRBJ2-1; absent DNA, TCRdb's TRBD2 call cannot be checked. The CDR3 consists of 16 residues. CDR1 and CDR2 (germline): SGHRS, YFSETQ. The CDR3 here is CASSLETSGSYNEQFF.

V usage is TRBV7-9 and J usage is TRBJ2-2. This CDR3 is built from 15 residues. Germline V CDR1 and CDR2: SEHNR, FQNEAQ (reference sequence). This chain's CDR3 is CASRLAGENTGELFF.

The chain combines TRBV5-1 with TRBJ1-1; with no DNA, the TCRdb D assignment of TRBD1 cannot be verified. The CDR3 extends over 15 amino acids. Germline V CDR1 and CDR2: SGHRS, YFSETQ. The CDR3 is CASSLFQGNSAEAFF.

The rearrangement links TRBV20-1 to TRBJ2-7; TCRdb names TRBD1, which stays unverified in the absence of DNA. CDR3 length: 14 amino acids. Germline V CDR1 and CDR2: DFQATT, SNEGSKA (reference sequence). Here the CDR3 reads CSAREFRDRDEQYF.

The CDR3 spells CAISEREGHDTDTQYF. The chain couples TRBV10-3 to TRBJ2-3; TCRdb designates TRBD2, a call that cannot be tested without DNA. The germline gives CDR1 ENHRY, CDR2 SYGVKD. CDR3 length: 16 amino acids.

This sequence joins TRBV6-6 and TRBJ2-1. Germline V gene data show CDR1 as MNHNY and CDR2 as SVGAGI (reference sequence). The CDR3 totals 14 residues. The CDR3 is CASRDRSSYNEQFF.

The chain carries TRBV18 and TRBJ1-1; the D call from TCRdb, TRBD1, cannot be confirmed without DNA. CDR1 and CDR2 from the germline V gene are KGHSH and LQKENI. The CDR3 sequence is 14 residues long. CDR3 region: CASSPSGDYTEAFF.

The chain has TRBV6-4 and TRBJ2-1; TCRdb designates TRBD2, a call that cannot be tested without DNA. The CDR3 contains 22 residues. The germline gives CDR1 MRHNA, CDR2 SNTAGT. The CDR3 sequence is CASSARLGVAAQPRSSYNEQFF.

The chain carries TRBV6-2 or TRBV6-3 and TRBJ1-1. Per the germline V gene, CDR1 is MNHEY and CDR2 is SVGEGT. This CDR3 spans 15 amino acids. The CDR3 sequence: CASSLGLPPGGEAFF.

This sequence joins TRBV11-1 and TRBJ2-1; absent DNA, TCRdb's TRBD2 call cannot be checked. Germline V lookup: CDR1 SGHAT, CDR2 FQDESV (reference sequence). The CDR3 is made up of 20 amino acids. CDR3 sequence reads: CASSSPGTSGSFRIYNEQFF.

The chain has TRBV7-2 and TRBJ2-1. The germline CDR1 and CDR2 sequences are SGHTA and FQGNSA. CDR3 length: 15 residues. The CDR3 protein is CASSLGAGVHNEQFF.

V is TRBV5-4 and J is TRBJ1-2; TCRdb calls TRBD1, which cannot be checked without DNA. The CDR3 has 14 residues. The germline gives CDR1 SGHNT, CDR2 YYREEE (reference sequence). This CDR3 reads CASSLGNRDGGYTF. Complete variable domain (other parts from reference TRBV5-4 and TRBJ1-2): ETGVTQSPTHLIKTRGQQVTLRCSSQSGHNTVSWYQQALGQGPQFIFQYYREEENGRGNFPPRFSGLQFPNYSSELNVNALELDDSALYLCASSLGNRDGGYTFGSGTRLTVV.